What follows describes a single T cell receptor beta chain. The germline V and J ends were trimmed by 4 bases and 0 bases, with 11 bases remaining between them. The CDR3 is 16 amino acids. Per the germline V gene, CDR1 is SGHNT and CDR2 is YYREEE (reference sequence). Here immunoSEQ multiplex PCR was the method, and the copy in TCRdb shows in-frame clones only, minus some. The sample shows over 200,000 clones, 83% of them seen only once. These data come from a study of blood T cell repertoires in COVID-19. The gene calls are TRBV5-4 and TRBJ1-6; no reliable D call. The specimen was peripheral blood. The sequence derives from a woman in her thirties with COVID-19, enrolled during active disease. Here the CDR3 reads CASSRSGHSYNSPLHF. CDR3 nucleotide sequence: TGTGCCAGCAGCAGGAGCGGCCACTCCTATAATTCACCCCTCCACTTT.